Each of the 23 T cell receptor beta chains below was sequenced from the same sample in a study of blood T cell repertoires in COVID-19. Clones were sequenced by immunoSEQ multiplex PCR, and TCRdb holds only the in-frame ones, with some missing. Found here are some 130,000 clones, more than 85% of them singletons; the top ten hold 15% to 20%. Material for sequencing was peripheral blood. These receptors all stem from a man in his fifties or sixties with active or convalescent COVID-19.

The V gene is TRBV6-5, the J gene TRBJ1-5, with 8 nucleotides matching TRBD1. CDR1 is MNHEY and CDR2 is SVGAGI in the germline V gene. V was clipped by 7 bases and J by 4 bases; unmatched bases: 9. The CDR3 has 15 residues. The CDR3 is CASTHADRGNQPQHF. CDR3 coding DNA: TGTGCCAGCACCCATGCCGACAGGGGAAATCAGCCCCAGCATTTT.

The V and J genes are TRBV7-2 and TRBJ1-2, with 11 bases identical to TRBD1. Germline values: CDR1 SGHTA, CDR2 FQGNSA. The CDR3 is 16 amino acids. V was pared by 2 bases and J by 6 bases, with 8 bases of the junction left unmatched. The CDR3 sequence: CASSLQFRTGGDGYTF. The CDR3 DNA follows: TGTGCCAGCAGCTTACAATTCAGGACAGGGGGCGATGGCTACACCTTC.

CDR3 loop: CASSQDLSGGSRFF. CDR3 DNA sequence: TGTGCCAGCAGCCAAGATCTTAGCGGGGGCAGTAGGTTTTTT. J is TRBJ1-4 and V is TRBV3-1 (or the pseudogene TRBV3-2); D is perhaps TRBD1 (6 bases). Germline values: CDR1 LGHDT, CDR2 YNNKEL (reference sequence). This CDR3 is built from 14 residues. V was cut by 0 bases and J by 16 bases, with 18 bases left in between.

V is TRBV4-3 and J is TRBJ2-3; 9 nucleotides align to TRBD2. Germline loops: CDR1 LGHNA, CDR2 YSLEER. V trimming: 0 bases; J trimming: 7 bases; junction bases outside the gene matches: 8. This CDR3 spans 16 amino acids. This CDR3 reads CASSQESSGGFNTQYF. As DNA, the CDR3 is TGCGCCAGCAGCCAAGAGAGTAGCGGGGGATTCAATACGCAGTATTTT.

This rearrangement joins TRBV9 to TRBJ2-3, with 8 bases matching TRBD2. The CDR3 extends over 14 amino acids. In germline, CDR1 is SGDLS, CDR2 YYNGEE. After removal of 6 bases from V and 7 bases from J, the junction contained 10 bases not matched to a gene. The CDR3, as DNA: TGTGCCAGCAACCCGAGCGGGGGAGTAAATACGCAGTATTTT. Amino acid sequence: CASNPSGGVNTQYF.

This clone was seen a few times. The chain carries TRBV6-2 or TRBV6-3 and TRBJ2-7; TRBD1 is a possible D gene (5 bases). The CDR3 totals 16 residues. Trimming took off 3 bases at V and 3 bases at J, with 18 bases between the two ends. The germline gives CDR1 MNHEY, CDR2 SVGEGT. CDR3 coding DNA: TGTGCCAGCAGTTATCCGTGGGGCTTGGGAAACTACGAGCAGTACTTC. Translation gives CASSYPWGLGNYEQYF.

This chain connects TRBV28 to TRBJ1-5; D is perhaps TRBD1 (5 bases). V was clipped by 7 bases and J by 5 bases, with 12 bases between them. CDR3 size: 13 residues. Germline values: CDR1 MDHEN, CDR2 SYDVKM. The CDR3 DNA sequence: TGTGCCAGCACGGAGGGGATCTATCAGCCCCAGCATTTT. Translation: CASTEGIYQPQHF.

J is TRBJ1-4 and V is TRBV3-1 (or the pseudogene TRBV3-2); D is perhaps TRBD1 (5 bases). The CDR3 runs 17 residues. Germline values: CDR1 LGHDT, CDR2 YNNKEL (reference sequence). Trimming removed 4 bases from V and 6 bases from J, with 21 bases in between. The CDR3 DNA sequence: TGTGCCAGCAGCCTCGGCGGCAGGGTCCATAGGCATGAAAAACTGTTTTTT. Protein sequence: CASSLGGRVHRHEKLFF.

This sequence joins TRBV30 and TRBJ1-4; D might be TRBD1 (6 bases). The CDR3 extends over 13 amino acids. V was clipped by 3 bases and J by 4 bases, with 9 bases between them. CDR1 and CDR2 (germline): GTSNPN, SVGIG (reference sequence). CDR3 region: CAWSRDNNEKLFF. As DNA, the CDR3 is TGTGCCTGGAGCCGGGACAATAATGAAAAACTGTTTTTT.

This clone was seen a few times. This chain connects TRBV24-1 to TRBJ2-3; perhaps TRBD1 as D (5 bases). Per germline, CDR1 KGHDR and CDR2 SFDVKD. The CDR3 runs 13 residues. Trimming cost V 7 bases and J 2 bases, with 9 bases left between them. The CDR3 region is CATSRDHTDTQYF. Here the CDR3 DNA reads TGTGCCACCAGCAGGGATCACACAGATACGCAGTATTTT.

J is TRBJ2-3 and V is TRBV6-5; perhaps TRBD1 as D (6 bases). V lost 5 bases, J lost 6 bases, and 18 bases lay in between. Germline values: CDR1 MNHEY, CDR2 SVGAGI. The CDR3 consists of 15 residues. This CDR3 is CASSTRRGTGDTQYF. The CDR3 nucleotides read TGTGCCAGCAGTACCCGTAGGGGGACGGGGGATACGCAGTATTTT.

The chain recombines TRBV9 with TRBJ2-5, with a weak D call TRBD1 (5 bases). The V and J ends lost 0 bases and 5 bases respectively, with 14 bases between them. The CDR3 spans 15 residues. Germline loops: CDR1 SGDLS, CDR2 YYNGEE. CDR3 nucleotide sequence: TGTGCCAGCAGCGTAGACGGGCACACAGGCGAGACCCAGTACTTC. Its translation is CASSVDGHTGETQYF. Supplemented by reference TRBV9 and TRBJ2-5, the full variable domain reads DSGVTQTPKHLITATGQRVTLRCSPRSGDLSVYWYQQSLDQGLQFLIQYYNGEERAKGNILERFSAQQFPDLHSELNLSSLELGDSALYFCASSVDGHTGETQYFGPGTRLLVL.

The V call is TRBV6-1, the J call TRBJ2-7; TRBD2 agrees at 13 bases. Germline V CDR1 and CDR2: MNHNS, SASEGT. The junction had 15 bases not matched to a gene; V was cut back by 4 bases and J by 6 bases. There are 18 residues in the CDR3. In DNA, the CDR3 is TGTGCCAGCAGTGCCACCCCATCAGGACTAGCGGGAGCCCTCGAGCAGTACTTC. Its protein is CASSATPSGLAGALEQYF.

CDR3 sequence reads: CASSLQGAGTEAFF. In DNA form, the CDR3 reads TGTGCCAGCAGCTTGCAGGGGGCGGGCACTGAAGCTTTCTTT. This chain joins TRBV5-8 and TRBJ1-1, with 8 positions matching TRBD1. J gave up 4 bases and V 1 base, and 3 bases lay outside the gene matches. Germline V gene sequence: CDR1 SGHTS, CDR2 YDEGEE. This CDR3 is 14 amino acids long.

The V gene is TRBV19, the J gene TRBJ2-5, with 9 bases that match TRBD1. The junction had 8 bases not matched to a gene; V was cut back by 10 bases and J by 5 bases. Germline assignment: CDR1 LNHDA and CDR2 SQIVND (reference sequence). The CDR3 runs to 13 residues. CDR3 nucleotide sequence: TGTGCCACCCGGACAGGGGTGGAGGAGACCCAGTACTTC. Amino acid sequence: CATRTGVEETQYF.

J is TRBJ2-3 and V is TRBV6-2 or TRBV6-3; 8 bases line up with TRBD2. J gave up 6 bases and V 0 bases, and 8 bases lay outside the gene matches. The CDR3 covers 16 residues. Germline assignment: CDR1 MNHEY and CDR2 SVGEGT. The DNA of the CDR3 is TGTGCCAGCAGTTACTCGCTCGGGGGGGGCCTGGATACGCAGTATTTT. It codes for CASSYSLGGGLDTQYF.

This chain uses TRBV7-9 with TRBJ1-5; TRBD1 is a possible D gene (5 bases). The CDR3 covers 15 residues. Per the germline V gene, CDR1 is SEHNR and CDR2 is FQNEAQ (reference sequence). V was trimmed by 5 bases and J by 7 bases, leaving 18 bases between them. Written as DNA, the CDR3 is TGTGCCAGCAGCCACGACGGGGGGTTAGGGCAGCCCCAGCATTTT. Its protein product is CASSHDGGLGQPQHF.

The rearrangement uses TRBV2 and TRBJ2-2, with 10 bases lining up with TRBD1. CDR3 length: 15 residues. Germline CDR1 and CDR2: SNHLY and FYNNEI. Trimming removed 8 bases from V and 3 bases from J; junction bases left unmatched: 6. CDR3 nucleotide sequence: TGTGCCAGCGCAGGGACAGGGGTGGACACCGGGGAGCTGTTTTTT. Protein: CASAGTGVDTGELFF.

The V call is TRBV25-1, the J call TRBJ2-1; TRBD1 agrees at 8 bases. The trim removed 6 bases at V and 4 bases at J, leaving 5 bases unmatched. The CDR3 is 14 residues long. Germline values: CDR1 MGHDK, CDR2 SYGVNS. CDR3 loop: CASSRTGYYNEQFF. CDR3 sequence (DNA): TGTGCCAGCAGCCGGACAGGGTATTACAATGAGCAGTTCTTC.

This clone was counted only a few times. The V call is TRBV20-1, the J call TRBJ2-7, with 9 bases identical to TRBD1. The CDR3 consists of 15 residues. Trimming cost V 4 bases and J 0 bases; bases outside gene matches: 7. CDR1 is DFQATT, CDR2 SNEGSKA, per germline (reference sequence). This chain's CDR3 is CSANDGTGNSYEQYF. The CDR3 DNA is TGCAGTGCTAATGACGGGACAGGGAACTCCTACGAGCAGTACTTC.

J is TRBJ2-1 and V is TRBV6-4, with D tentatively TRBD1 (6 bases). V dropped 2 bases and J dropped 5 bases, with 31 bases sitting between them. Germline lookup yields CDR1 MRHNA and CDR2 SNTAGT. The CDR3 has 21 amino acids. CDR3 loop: CASSDPSRDTRCRREDNEQFF. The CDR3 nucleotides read TGTGCCAGCAGTGACCCGAGCCGGGACACAAGATGCCGCCGAGAGGACAATGAGCAGTTCTTC.

The CDR3 sequence is CASSESSGISSYNEQFF. The CDR3 coding sequence is TGTGCCAGCAGTGAGTCTAGCGGAATAAGCTCCTACAATGAGCAGTTCTTC. V usage is TRBV25-1 and J usage is TRBJ2-1; the match to TRBD2 covers 7 bases. The CDR3 length is 17 residues. With V trimmed by 3 bases and J by 0 bases, 8 bases remained unmatched. Per germline, CDR1 MGHDK and CDR2 SYGVNS.

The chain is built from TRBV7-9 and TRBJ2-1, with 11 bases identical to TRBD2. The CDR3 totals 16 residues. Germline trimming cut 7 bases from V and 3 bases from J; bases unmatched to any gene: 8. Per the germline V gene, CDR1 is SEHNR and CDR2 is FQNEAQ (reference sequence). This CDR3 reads CASNSNSGRDYNEQFF. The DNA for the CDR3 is TGTGCCAGCAACTCTAATAGCGGGAGGGACTACAATGAGCAGTTCTTC.